The clone carrying this TCR beta chain was detected ten times or more. Its antigen is still unknown. Researchers used 5'RACE with constant-segment primers to make TCR alpha and TCR beta cDNA libraries that carry sample barcodes and UMIs. MiXCR was run by TCRdb on the 5' RACE reads, yielding one entry per CDR3 protein. The repertoire holds around 250,000 distinct CDR3 sequences, with 15% to 20% as singletons. This specimen belongs to a study of T-cell memory formation after mild COVID-19. General study points: Prior to infection, memory already included some responding clones, suggesting cross-reactive memory joined. The authors left the SARS-CoV-2 specificity of second-wave clones peaking on day 37 unconfirmed.

The CDR3 has 15 amino acids. Trimming cost V 6 bases and J 0 bases, with 15 bases left between them. CDR1 is SGHRS, CDR2 YFSETQ, per germline. The sequenced sample consisted of PBMCs or a T cell subset sorted from them (not recorded which). This sequence joins TRBV5-1 and TRBJ1-1, with D possibly being TRBD1 (6 bases). The sequence was obtained from a man between 18 and 29 years old who had mild COVID-19 (a few samples of this study predate the infection). Cell type and time point are not known. The CDR3 reads CASTEGGGMNTEAFF. The DNA for the CDR3 is TGCGCCAGCACCGAGGGAGGGGGGATGAACACTGAAGCTTTCTTT.